The 9 T cell receptor beta chains given below trace back to one sample, sequenced in a study of OX40 agonist ivuxolimab in advanced cancers. To prepare the library, the immunoSEQ multiplex PCR assay was applied. TCRdb took this table from immuneACCESS and kept in-frame rearrangements with V and J called. Such tables lack part of the clones; where checked against another copy, unresolved V genes explain under half of the gap, and the rest is unexplained. The sample table contains approximately 45,000 clones; only one count was recorded for approximately 83% of them. Of the sample, more than 13% falls within the top ten clones. The input for sequencing was CD4+ or CD8+ T cells sorted from blood, taken in a trial of the OX40 agonist ivuxolimab. These receptors all stem from an adult with an advanced solid tumor such as melanoma, head and neck, liver or kidney cancer.

CDR3 region: CSVPDSSGFLFF. DNA for the CDR3: TGCAGCGTGCCGGATTCTAGCGGTTTTCTGTTCTTC. This chain connects TRBV29-1 to TRBJ2-1, with 7 positions matching TRBD2. J was trimmed by 15 bases and V by 6 bases; bases with no gene match: 14. CDR1 is SQVTM and CDR2 is ANQGSEA in the germline V gene. This CDR3 is 12 amino acids long.

V gene TRBV7-2 combines with J gene TRBJ2-7, with 9 nucleotides matching TRBD1. The junction had 8 bases not matched to a gene; V was cut back by 5 bases and J by 6 bases. The CDR3 sequence is 14 residues long. Germline CDR1 reads SGHTA; CDR2 reads FQGNSA. Written as DNA, the CDR3 is TGTGCCAGCAGCCTCGGGACAGGGTTTAGCGAGCAGTACGTC. As protein: CASSLGTGFSEQYV.

CDR3 bases: TGTGCCAGCAGCGTCGGGACAGGGTTCATGAACACTGAAGCTTTCTTT. Its translation: CASSVGTGFMNTEAFF. This sequence joins TRBV9 and TRBJ1-1; 9 positions match TRBD1. The CDR3 spans 16 residues. The germline V gene encodes CDR1 SGDLS and CDR2 YYNGEE. V lost 2 bases, J lost 0 bases, and 5 bases stayed unmatched. Combining the CDR3 with reference TRBV9 and TRBJ1-1 gives the whole variable domain DSGVTQTPKHLITATGQRVTLRCSPRSGDLSVYWYQQSLDQGLQFLIQYYNGEERAKGNILERFSAQQFPDLHSELNLSSLELGDSALYFCASSVGTGFMNTEAFFGQGTRLTVV.

This clone was observed once. The genes are TRBV9 and TRBJ1-5; D is uncertain. CDR3 size: 14 residues. CDR1 is SGDLS and CDR2 is YYNGEE in the germline V gene. Deletions cut 4 bases from V and 2 bases from J, with 10 bases between. The CDR3 DNA reads TGTGCCAGCAGCCCAGACTTAGGCAATCAGCCCCAGCATTTT. It translates to CASSPDLGNQPQHF.

This sequence joins TRBV9 and TRBJ1-3; D not resolved. Germline V CDR1 and CDR2: SGDLS, YYNGEE. The V and J ends lost 0 bases and 0 bases respectively, with 10 bases between them. The CDR3 is made up of 16 amino acids. This CDR3 reads CASSVGDVNSGNTIYF. The CDR3 DNA is TGTGCCAGCAGCGTAGGCGACGTTAACTCTGGAAACACCATATATTTT.

The chain has TRBV5-1 and TRBJ1-6; a possible D gene is TRBD1 (5 bases). The length of the CDR3 is 16 residues. V lost 1 base and J 8 bases, leaving 16 bases between the germline ends. Germline V gene sequence: CDR1 SGHRS, CDR2 YFSETQ. The CDR3 loop is CASSLKFAGKDSPLHF. The DNA of the CDR3 is TGCGCCAGCAGCTTGAAGTTTGCAGGGAAGGATTCACCCCTCCACTTT.

The chain's CDR3 is CSVTGGREVGNTIYF. The CDR3 DNA reads TGCAGCGTAACAGGGGGCAGGGAAGTTGGAAACACCATATATTTT. This chain uses TRBV29-1 with TRBJ1-3; the match to TRBD1 covers 9 bases. The germline gives CDR1 SQVTM, CDR2 ANQGSEA. The ends lost 6 bases at V and 3 bases at J; junction bases unmatched: 9. The CDR3 is made up of 15 amino acids.

The chain carries TRBV4-1 and TRBJ1-2; D unclear. Germline CDR1 and CDR2: MGHRA and YSYEKL. Trimming left V 1 base short and J 4 bases short, with 7 bases between. This CDR3 is built from 13 residues. The CDR3 DNA follows: TGCGCCAGCAGCCAAGTATCCACCTATGGCTACACCTTC. The encoded protein is CASSQVSTYGYTF.

The chain recombines TRBV27 with TRBJ2-3; TRBD2 matches at 8 bases. V trimming: 8 bases; J trimming: 2 bases; junction bases outside the gene matches: 9. CDR3 length equals 15 residues. Per germline, CDR1 MNHEY and CDR2 SMNVEV (reference sequence). CDR3 loop: CASSRIGGATDTQYF. DNA for the CDR3: TGTGCCAGCTCCAGGATCGGGGGGGCCACAGATACGCAGTATTTT.